Each of the 23 T cell receptor beta chains below was sequenced from the same sample in a study of neurological immune-mediated disorders. TCRdb called the 5' RACE reads again in MiXCR, with one record for every CDR3 protein. This sample carries about 66,000 distinct CDR3 sequences, less than 5.5% of them seen once, and the ten largest clones take approximately 7%. Sequenced: PBMCs. The receptors originated from a young man with multiple sclerosis.

V is TRBV10-3 and J is TRBJ1-1, with 8 bases aligning to TRBD1. V shed 6 bases and J 1 base; nucleotides not matched to a gene: 13. The CDR3 is 17 residues long. The germline gives CDR1 ENHRY, CDR2 SYGVKD. The DNA for the CDR3 is TGTGCCATCAGAACCGGGACAGGATTAACAGAGAACACTGAAGCTTTCTTT. As protein: CAIRTGTGLTENTEAFF.

This clonotype has just a few counts. J is TRBJ1-6 and V is TRBV27; D not certain. V lost 2 bases, J lost 3 bases, and 2 bases lay in between. The V gene's germline CDR1 is MNHEY and CDR2 SMNVEV (reference sequence). CDR3 size: 13 residues. The CDR3 here is CASSLNYNSPLHF. CDR3 in DNA: TGTGCCAGCAGTTTAAACTATAATTCACCCCTCCACTTT.

This clonotype was found many times. Here the CDR3 reads CASSQDTGYRNEQFF. CDR3 bases: TGCGCCAGCAGCCAGGACACAGGGTACAGAAATGAGCAGTTCTTC. This sequence joins TRBV4-1 and TRBJ2-1, with D possibly TRBD1 on 6 matching bases. Trimming took 3 bases from V and 7 from J, leaving 16 bases between them. CDR3 length: 15 residues. CDR1 is MGHRA, CDR2 YSYEKL, per germline.

CDR3 sequence reads: CASSVLAGQVNNEQFF. CDR3 bases: TGTGCCAGCAGTGTGTTGGCGGGACAGGTGAACAATGAGCAGTTCTTC. The V call is TRBV2, the J call TRBJ2-1; 8 positions match TRBD1. The length of the CDR3 is 16 residues. CDR1 is SNHLY and CDR2 is FYNNEI in the germline V gene. The V gene end was trimmed by 4 bases and the J gene end by 5 bases; junction bases not matched to a gene: 10.

This clonotype was seen many times. This sequence joins TRBV24-1 and TRBJ1-1; 7 bases line up with TRBD1. Germline V CDR1 and CDR2: KGHDR, SFDVKD. The J segment lost 1 base and the V segment lost 4 bases, leaving 5 bases of the junction unmatched. The CDR3 length is 15 residues. CDR3 region: CATSESGTENTEAFF. For the CDR3, the DNA is TGTGCCACCAGTGAATCCGGGACAGAGAACACTGAAGCTTTCTTT.

This clonotype was detected ten times or more. J is TRBJ1-4 and V is TRBV20-1, with a tentative D call TRBD1 (5 bases). Germline CDR1 DFQATT, CDR2 SNEGSKA (reference sequence). The V end was cut by 6 bases, the J end by 8 bases, with 16 bases between. The length of the CDR3 is 13 residues. CDR3 nucleotides: TGCAGTGCCAAGGGACCGCCCGCAGAAAAACTGTTTTTT. Translated: CSAKGPPAEKLFF.

This clonotype was observed a few times. The chain has TRBV6-6 and TRBJ2-6; possibly TRBD2 for D (7 bases). The CDR3 loop spans 15 amino acids. Germline V CDR1 and CDR2: MNHNY, SVGAGI (reference sequence). V was trimmed by 11 bases and J by 2 bases, leaving 16 bases between them. The CDR3: CAGGGGNPGANVLTF. For the CDR3, the DNA is TGTGCCGGTGGGGGGGGCAACCCTGGGGCCAACGTCCTGACTTTC.

This clonotype was seen at least ten times. V gene TRBV10-3 combines with J gene TRBJ2-7, with 7 positions matching TRBD1. Per the germline V gene, CDR1 is ENHRY and CDR2 is SYGVKD. The trim removed 4 bases at V and 3 bases at J, leaving 21 bases unmatched. The CDR3 sequence is 19 residues long. DNA of the CDR3: TGTGCCATCAGTGGAGTCGGGCAGGGGGATTTGGTCAATCACTACGAGCAGTACTTC. Residues: CAISGVGQGDLVNHYEQYF.

V gene TRBV4-1 combines with J gene TRBJ1-1; D is perhaps TRBD1 (5 bases). Germline CDR1 and CDR2: MGHRA and YSYEKL. Trimming took off 4 bases at V and 8 bases at J, with 11 bases between the two ends. The CDR3 is made up of 12 amino acids. Written as DNA, the CDR3 is TGCGCCAGCAGCCCTCCGGAGGGGGAAGCTTTCTTT. Its translation is CASSPPEGEAFF.

This clonotype was picked up many times. The V call is TRBV20-1, the J call TRBJ1-5; no definite D call. In germline, CDR1 is DFQATT, CDR2 SNEGSKA (reference sequence). Trimming pared 2 bases from V and 6 bases from J, leaving 8 bases between. CDR3 size: 12 residues. The CDR3 DNA sequence: TGCAGTGCTAGAACCCCAAGTCAGCCCCAGCATTTT. It specifies CSARTPSQPQHF.

The J gene is TRBJ1-2, the V gene TRBV11-2; 7 bases align to TRBD1. The CDR3 extends over 16 amino acids. CDR1 is SGHAT and CDR2 is FQNNGV in the germline V gene. Unmatched junction bases numbered 9, after V lost 0 bases and J lost 5 bases. Here the CDR3 reads CASSLDPGGRQYGYTF. The CDR3 DNA follows: TGTGCCAGCAGCTTAGACCCAGGGGGAAGACAATATGGCTACACCTTC.

In this sample, this clonotype turned up many times. This chain uses TRBV5-1 with TRBJ1-1; 7 bases agree with TRBD1. After removal of 4 bases from V and 6 bases from J, the junction contained 9 bases not matched to a gene. This CDR3 is 14 amino acids long. Germline CDR1 reads SGHRS; CDR2 reads YFSETQ. This CDR3 is CASSPDRVRAEAFF. The CDR3, as DNA: TGCGCCAGCAGCCCCGACAGGGTAAGGGCTGAAGCTTTCTTT.

In this sample, this clonotype turned up many times. The rearrangement uses TRBV5-1 and TRBJ2-2, with 12 bases aligning to TRBD2. V shed 3 bases, J shed 9 bases, and the junction held 3 bases outside the gene matches. Germline CDR1 is SGHRS and CDR2 is YFSETQ. CDR3 length: 14 residues. Here the CDR3 reads CASSYGTSGWELFF. The DNA of the CDR3 is TGCGCCAGCAGCTACGGGACTAGCGGGTGGGAGCTGTTTTTT.

This clonotype was recorded many times. The chain recombines TRBV20-1 with TRBJ1-1, with D unresolved. Trimming took off 6 bases at V and 4 bases at J, with 9 bases between the two ends. This CDR3 has 11 residues. Germline values: CDR1 DFQATT, CDR2 SNEGSKA (reference sequence). CDR3 sequence reads: CSAEAGTEAFF. The CDR3 DNA is TGCAGTGCAGAAGCGGGCACTGAAGCTTTCTTT.

This clonotype has at least ten counts. The rearrangement uses TRBV3-1 and TRBJ1-3, with no clear D. Looked up from germline, CDR1 is LGHDT and CDR2 is YNNKEL (reference sequence). The CDR3 is 15 amino acids. V dropped 3 bases and J dropped 0 bases, with 9 bases sitting between them. This CDR3 reads CASSHPLRSGNTIYF. CDR3 bases: TGTGCCAGCAGCCACCCACTCCGCTCTGGAAACACCATATATTTT. Complete variable domain (other parts from reference TRBV3-1 and TRBJ1-3): DTAVSQTPKYLVTQMGNDKSIKCEQNLGHDTMYWYKQDSKKFLKIMFSYNNKELIINETVPNRFSPKSPDKAHLNLHINSLELGDSAVYFCASSHPLRSGNTIYFGEGSWLTVV.

Worth noting for this clonotype: This could be a read error, since a much larger clone is one nucleotide away. The chain carries TRBV7-8 and TRBJ2-3; 7 bases line up with TRBD2. V was clipped by 8 bases and J by 2 bases; unmatched bases: 7. Germline lookup yields CDR1 SGHVS and CDR2 FQNEAQ. The CDR3 loop spans 14 amino acids. This CDR3 reads CASEKRGNTDTQYF. The CDR3 DNA reads TGTGCCAGCGAAAAGCGGGGAAACACAGATACGCAGTATTTT.

This clonotype was observed many times. This chain connects TRBV10-3 to TRBJ1-1; TRBD1 matches 7 bases. Germline trimming cut 0 bases from V and 11 bases from J; bases unmatched to any gene: 3. Germline V gene lookup returns CDR1 ENHRY and CDR2 SYGVKD. The CDR3 is made up of 12 amino acids. CDR3 protein: CAISESDREAFF. CDR3 bases: TGTGCCATCAGTGAGTCCGACAGGGAGGCTTTCTTT.

This clonotype was seen only a few times. The chain is built from TRBV4-1 and TRBJ2-6; D may be TRBD2 (6 bases). The V and J ends lost 1 base and 2 bases respectively, with 15 bases between them. The V gene's germline CDR1 is MGHRA and CDR2 YSYEKL. The CDR3 is made up of 18 amino acids. CDR3 sequence (DNA): TGCGCCAGCAGCCAAGGCCGGGGGAGAAGGGCTGGGGCCAACGTCCTGACTTTC. Encoded protein: CASSQGRGRRAGANVLTF.

This clonotype was recorded many times. The chain joins TRBV5-1 to TRBJ1-1; D unclear. Trimming cost V 0 bases and J 1 base, with 4 bases left between them. Germline assignment: CDR1 SGHRS and CDR2 YFSETQ. The CDR3 covers 13 residues. CDR3 DNA sequence: TGCGCCAGCAGCTTGGAGGGGAACACTGAAGCTTTCTTT. Its protein is CASSLEGNTEAFF.

In this sample, this clonotype turned up many times. The V gene is TRBV5-1, the J gene TRBJ1-1, with TRBD1 matching 9 bases. The CDR3 contains 19 residues. J was trimmed by 2 bases and V by 0 bases; bases with no gene match: 14. Germline CDR1 reads SGHRS; CDR2 reads YFSETQ. This CDR3 is CASSLAGFGRGQGNTEAFF. The CDR3, as DNA: TGCGCCAGCAGCTTGGCCGGGTTCGGCCGGGGACAGGGAAACACTGAAGCTTTCTTT. The complete variable domain, with remaining parts taken from reference TRBV5-1 and TRBJ1-1, reads KAGVTQTPRYLIKTRGQQVTLSCSPISGHRSVSWYQQTPGQGLQFLFEYFSETQRNKGNFPGRFSGRQFSNSRSEMNVSTLELGDSALYLCASSLAGFGRGQGNTEAFFGQGTRLTVV.

The sample holds many counts of this clonotype. This chain uses TRBV6-5 with TRBJ1-1, with 7 bases aligning to TRBD1. The J segment lost 1 base and the V segment lost 5 bases, leaving 1 base of the junction unmatched. The CDR3 is 13 residues long. Germline values: CDR1 MNHEY, CDR2 SVGAGI. The CDR3, as DNA: TGTGCCAGCAGTACAGGGGAGAACACTGAAGCTTTCTTT. Translated: CASSTGENTEAFF.

This clonotype was observed many times. V gene TRBV6-5 combines with J gene TRBJ1-2, with 8 bases aligning to TRBD1. This CDR3 has 12 amino acids. The J segment lost 6 bases and the V segment lost 8 bases, leaving 5 bases of the junction unmatched. In germline, CDR1 is MNHEY, CDR2 SVGAGI. This CDR3 reads CASCSGGDGYTF. The CDR3 DNA reads as TGTGCCAGCTGTTCAGGGGGCGATGGCTACACCTTC.

This clonotype was observed at least ten times. The rearrangement uses TRBV3-1 and TRBJ2-3, with D perhaps matching TRBD2 (6 bases). Trimming took 3 bases from V and 4 from J, leaving 14 bases between them. Germline V CDR1 and CDR2: LGHDT, YNNKEL (reference sequence). The CDR3 has 15 residues. The CDR3 region has the DNA TGTGCCAGCAGCCATGGACTATTTAGGGCAGATACGCAGTATTTT. Translation: CASSHGLFRADTQYF.